The clone carrying this TCR beta chain was counted ten times or more. No antigen is known for it. The PBMCs were sourced from fresh peripheral blood (less than 11 ml). The sample belongs to a study of T cells in Graves' hyperthyroidism and ophthalmopathy. Study summary: Peripheral blood collection took place at initial diagnosis, before any treatment.

Amplification of TCR beta CDR3 regions was performed using RNA transcripts as template. TCR CDR3 underwent first-round RT-PCR with the HTBI primer set. TCRdb re-called the multiplex PCR reads through MiXCR, storing one row per CDR3 protein. The sample comprises around 420,000 distinct CDR3 sequences, 15% to 18% of which are singletons, and around 7.3% rests with the top ten. Overall study findings and caveats: Peripheral blood also featured most of the thyroid clonotypes expanded above 0.001.

V shed 1 base and J shed 8 bases, with 14 bases lying between them. The germline CDR1 and CDR2 sequences are SEHNR and FQNEAQ (reference sequence). The CDR3 length is 14 residues. The sequence derives from a woman aged 18-30 years with Graves' hyperthyroidism. J is TRBJ1-1 and V is TRBV7-9; D gene unclear. Sequenced sample: blood. CDR3 nucleotide sequence: TGTGCCAGCAGCTTAGGTACGCCCGGGATCGAAGCTTTCTTT. It specifies CASSLGTPGIEAFF.